The clone carrying this TCR beta chain was recorded once. The data belong to a study of OX40 agonist ivuxolimab in advanced cancers. Background on the study: Each patient was given ivuxolimab into a vein every 2 weeks, at 0.01 to 10 mg/kg.

Data came from immunoSEQ multiplex PCR; TCRdb stores just in-frame clones and leaves some out. The table shows about 76,000 clones, with roughly 91% occurring only once. CDR1 and CDR2 (germline): MNHNY, SVGAGI (reference sequence). The CDR3 runs to 12 residues. Trimming removed 6 bases from V and 3 bases from J, with 9 bases in between. J is TRBJ2-7 and V is TRBV6-6; possibly TRBD1 for D (6 bases). The material sequenced was CD4+ or CD8+ T cells sorted from blood, taken in a trial of the OX40 agonist ivuxolimab. This TCR was sampled from an adult with an advanced solid tumor such as melanoma, head and neck, liver or kidney cancer. The CDR3: CASSLGGYEQYF. CDR3 bases: TGTGCCAGCAGCTTAGGGGGCTACGAGCAGTACTTC.